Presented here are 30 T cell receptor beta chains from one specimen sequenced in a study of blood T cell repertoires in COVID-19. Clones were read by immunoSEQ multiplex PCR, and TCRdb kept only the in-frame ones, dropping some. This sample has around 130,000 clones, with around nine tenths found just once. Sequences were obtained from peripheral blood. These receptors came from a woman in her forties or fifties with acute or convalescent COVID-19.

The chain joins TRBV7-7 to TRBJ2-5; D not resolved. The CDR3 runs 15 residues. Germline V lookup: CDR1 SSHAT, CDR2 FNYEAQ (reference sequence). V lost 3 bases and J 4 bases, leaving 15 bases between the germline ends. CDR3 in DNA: TGTGCCAGCAGCTTCGATCCAAGCCGGGTAGAGACCCAGTACTTC. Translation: CASSFDPSRVETQYF.

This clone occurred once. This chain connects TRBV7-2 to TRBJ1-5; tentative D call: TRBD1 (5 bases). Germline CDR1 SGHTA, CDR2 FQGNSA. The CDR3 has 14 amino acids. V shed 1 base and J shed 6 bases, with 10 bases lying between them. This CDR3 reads CASSLGRRGQPQHF. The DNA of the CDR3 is TGTGCCAGCAGCTTAGGTAGGAGGGGTCAGCCCCAGCATTTT.

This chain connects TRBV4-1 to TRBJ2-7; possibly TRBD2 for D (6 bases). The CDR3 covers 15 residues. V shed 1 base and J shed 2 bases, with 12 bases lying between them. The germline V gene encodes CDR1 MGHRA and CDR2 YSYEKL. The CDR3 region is CASSQVSSVTYEQYF. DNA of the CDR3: TGCGCCAGCAGCCAAGTGTCTAGCGTTACCTACGAGCAGTACTTC.

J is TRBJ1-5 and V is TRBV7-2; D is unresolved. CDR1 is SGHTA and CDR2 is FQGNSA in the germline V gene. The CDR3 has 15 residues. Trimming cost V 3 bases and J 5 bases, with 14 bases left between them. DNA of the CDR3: TGTGCCAGCAGCTTTTTATTCGGGGTTTATCAGCCCCAGCATTTT. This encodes CASSFLFGVYQPQHF.

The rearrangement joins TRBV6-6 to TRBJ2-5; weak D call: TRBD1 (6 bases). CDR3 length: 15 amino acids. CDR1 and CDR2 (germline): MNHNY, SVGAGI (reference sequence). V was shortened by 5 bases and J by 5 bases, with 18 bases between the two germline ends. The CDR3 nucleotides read TGTGCCAGCAGTCTTCGAACTATGAGGGGGGAGACCCAGTACTTC. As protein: CASSLRTMRGETQYF.

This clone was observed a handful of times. As DNA, the CDR3 is TGTGCCAGCAGTTCGGGGGTAGGTTTCACTGAAGCTTTCTTT. The encoded protein is CASSSGVGFTEAFF. The chain recombines TRBV27 with TRBJ1-1; the D gene is possibly TRBD1 (5 bases). The CDR3 loop spans 14 amino acids. V lost 4 bases to trimming and J lost 4 bases, with 13 bases between them. CDR1 and CDR2 (germline): MNHEY, SMNVEV (reference sequence).

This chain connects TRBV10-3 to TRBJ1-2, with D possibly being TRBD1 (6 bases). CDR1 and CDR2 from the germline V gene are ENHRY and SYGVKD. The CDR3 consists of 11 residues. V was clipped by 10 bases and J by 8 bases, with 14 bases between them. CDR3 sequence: CATQGTGGYTF. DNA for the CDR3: TGTGCCACCCAGGGGACGGGGGGCTACACCTTC.

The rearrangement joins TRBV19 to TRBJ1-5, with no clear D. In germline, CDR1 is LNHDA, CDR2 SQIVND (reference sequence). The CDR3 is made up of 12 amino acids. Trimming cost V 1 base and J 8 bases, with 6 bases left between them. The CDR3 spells CASSIGPEPQHF. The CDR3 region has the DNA TGTGCCAGTAGTATAGGGCCAGAGCCCCAGCATTTT.

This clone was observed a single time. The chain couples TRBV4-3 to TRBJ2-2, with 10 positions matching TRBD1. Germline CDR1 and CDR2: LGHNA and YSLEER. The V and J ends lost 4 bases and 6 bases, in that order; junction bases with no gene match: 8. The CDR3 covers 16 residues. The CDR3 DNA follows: TGCGCCAGCAGCCCCCGGGACAGGGGTAGTTCCGGGGAGCTGTTTTTT. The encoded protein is CASSPRDRGSSGELFF.

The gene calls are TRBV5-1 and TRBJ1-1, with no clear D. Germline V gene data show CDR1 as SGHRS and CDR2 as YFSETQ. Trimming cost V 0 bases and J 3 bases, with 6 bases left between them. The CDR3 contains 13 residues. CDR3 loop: CASSLDSYTEAFF. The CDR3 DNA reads TGCGCCAGCAGCTTGGACAGTTACACTGAAGCTTTCTTT. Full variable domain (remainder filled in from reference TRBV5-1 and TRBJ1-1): KAGVTQTPRYLIKTRGQQVTLSCSPISGHRSVSWYQQTPGQGLQFLFEYFSETQRNKGNFPGRFSGRQFSNSRSEMNVSTLELGDSALYLCASSLDSYTEAFFGQGTRLTVV.

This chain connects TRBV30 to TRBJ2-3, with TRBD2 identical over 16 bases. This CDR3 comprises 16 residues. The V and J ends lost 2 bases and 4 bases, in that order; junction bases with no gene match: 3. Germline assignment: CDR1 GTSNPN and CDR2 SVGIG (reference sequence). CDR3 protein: CAWSKGLAGGSDTQYF. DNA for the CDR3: TGTGCCTGGAGTAAGGGACTAGCGGGGGGGTCAGATACGCAGTATTTT.

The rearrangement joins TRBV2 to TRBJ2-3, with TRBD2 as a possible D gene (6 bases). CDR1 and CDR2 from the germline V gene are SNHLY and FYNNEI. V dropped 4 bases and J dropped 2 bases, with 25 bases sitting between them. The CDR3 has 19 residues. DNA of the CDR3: TGTGCCAGCAGTGTGCGGGAATGGGGGTCTCCCCAAACCACAGATACGCAGTATTTT. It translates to CASSVREWGSPQTTDTQYF.

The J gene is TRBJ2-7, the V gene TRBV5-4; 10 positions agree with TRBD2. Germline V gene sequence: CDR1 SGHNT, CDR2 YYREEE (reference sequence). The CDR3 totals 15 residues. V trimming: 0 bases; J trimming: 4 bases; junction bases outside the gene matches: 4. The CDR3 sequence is CASSLVGTSAYEQYF. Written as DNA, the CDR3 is TGTGCCAGCAGCTTGGTTGGGACTAGCGCATACGAGCAGTACTTC. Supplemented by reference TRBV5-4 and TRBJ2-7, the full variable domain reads ETGVTQSPTHLIKTRGQQVTLRCSSQSGHNTVSWYQQALGQGPQFIFQYYREEENGRGNFPPRFSGLQFPNYSSELNVNALELDDSALYLCASSLVGTSAYEQYFGPGTRLTVT.

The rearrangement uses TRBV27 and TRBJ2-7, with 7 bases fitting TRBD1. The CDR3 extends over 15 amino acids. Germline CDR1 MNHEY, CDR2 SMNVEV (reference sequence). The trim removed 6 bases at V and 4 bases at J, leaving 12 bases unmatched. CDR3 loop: CASRLYPGQYYEQYF. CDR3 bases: TGTGCCAGCAGGCTATACCCGGGACAGTATTACGAGCAGTACTTC.

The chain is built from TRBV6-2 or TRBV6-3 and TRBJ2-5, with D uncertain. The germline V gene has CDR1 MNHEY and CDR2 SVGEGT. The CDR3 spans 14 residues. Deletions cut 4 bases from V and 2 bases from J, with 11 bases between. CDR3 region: CASSSLAVQETQYF. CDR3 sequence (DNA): TGTGCCAGCAGTTCTCTGGCGGTTCAAGAGACCCAGTACTTC.

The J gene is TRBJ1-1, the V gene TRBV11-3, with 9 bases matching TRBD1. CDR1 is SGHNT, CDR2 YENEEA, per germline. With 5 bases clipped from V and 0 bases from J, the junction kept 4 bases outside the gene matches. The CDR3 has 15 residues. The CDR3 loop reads CASSAGTGMNTEAFF. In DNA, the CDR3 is TGTGCCAGCAGCGCGGGGACAGGGATGAACACTGAAGCTTTCTTT.

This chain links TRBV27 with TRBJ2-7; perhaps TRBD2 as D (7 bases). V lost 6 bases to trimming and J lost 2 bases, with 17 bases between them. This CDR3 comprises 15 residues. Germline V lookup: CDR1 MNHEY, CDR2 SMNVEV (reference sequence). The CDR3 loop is CASRSGGKGPYEQYF. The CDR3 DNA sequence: TGTGCCAGCAGGTCGGGGGGCAAAGGGCCCTACGAGCAGTACTTC.

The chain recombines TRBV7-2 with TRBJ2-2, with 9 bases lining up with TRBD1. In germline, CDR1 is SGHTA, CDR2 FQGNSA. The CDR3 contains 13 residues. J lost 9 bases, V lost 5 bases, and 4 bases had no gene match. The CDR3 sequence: CASSPDRGRELFF. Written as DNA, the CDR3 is TGTGCCAGCAGCCCGGACAGGGGACGGGAGCTGTTTTTT.

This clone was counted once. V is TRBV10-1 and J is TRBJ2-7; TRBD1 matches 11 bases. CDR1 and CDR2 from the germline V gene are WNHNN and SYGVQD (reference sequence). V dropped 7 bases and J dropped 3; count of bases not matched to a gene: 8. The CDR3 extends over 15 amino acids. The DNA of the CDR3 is TGCGCCAGCATCGCGCCGGGACAGGGGGACTACGAGCAGTACTTC. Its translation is CASIAPGQGDYEQYF.

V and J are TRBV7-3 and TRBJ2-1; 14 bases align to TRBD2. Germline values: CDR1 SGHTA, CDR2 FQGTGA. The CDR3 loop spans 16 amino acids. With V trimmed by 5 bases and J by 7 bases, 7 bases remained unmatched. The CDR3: CASSLRLAGGRNEQFF. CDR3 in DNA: TGTGCCAGCAGCCTCCGACTAGCGGGGGGGCGGAATGAGCAGTTCTTC.

In DNA form, the CDR3 reads TGTGCCAGCAGCCAGGAGGGCGAAAAACTGTTTTTT. Encoded protein: CASSQEGEKLFF. This chain uses TRBV9 with TRBJ1-4, with D unresolved. With 4 bases removed from V and 8 bases from J, the gap between germline ends came to 9 bases. The germline CDR1 and CDR2 sequences are SGDLS and YYNGEE. The CDR3 sequence is 12 residues long.

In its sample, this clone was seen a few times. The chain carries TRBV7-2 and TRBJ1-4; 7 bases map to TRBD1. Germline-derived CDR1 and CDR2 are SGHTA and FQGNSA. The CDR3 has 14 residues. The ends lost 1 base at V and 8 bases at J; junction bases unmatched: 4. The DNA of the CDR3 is TGTGCCAGCAGCTTAGGACAGGGCGGGGAAAAACTGTTTTTT. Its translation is CASSLGQGGEKLFF.

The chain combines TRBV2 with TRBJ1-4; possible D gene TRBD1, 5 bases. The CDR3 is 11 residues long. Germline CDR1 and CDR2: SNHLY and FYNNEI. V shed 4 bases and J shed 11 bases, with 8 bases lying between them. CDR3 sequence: CASSGGGKLFF. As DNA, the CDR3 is TGTGCCAGCAGTGGGGGGGGGAAACTGTTTTTT. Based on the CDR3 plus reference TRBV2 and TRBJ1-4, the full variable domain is EPEVTQTPSHQVTQMGQEVILRCVPISNHLYFYWYRQILGQKVEFLVSFYNNEISEKSEIFDDQFSVERPDGSNFTLKIRSTKLEDSAMYFCASSGGGKLFFGSGTQLSVL.

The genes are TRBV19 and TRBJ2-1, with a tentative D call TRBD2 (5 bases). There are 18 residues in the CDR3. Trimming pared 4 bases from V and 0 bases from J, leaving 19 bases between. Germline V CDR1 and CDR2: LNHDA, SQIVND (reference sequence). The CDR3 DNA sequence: TGTGCCAGTAGTAGGTCCCCCCGCGGGTTGAGCTCCTACAATGAGCAGTTCTTC. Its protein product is CASSRSPRGLSSYNEQFF.

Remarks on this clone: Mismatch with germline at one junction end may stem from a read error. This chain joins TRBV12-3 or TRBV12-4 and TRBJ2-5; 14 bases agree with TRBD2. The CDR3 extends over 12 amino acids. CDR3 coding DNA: TGTGCCAGCAGGACTAGCGGGAGGGCTTCGGACTTC. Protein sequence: CASRTSGRASDF.

The CDR3 DNA is TGTGCCAGCAGTGAAGAGGGGGCAGGACTCGAAGCTTTCTTT. This sequence encodes CASSEEGAGLEAFF. The chain couples TRBV6-1 to TRBJ1-1; 7 nucleotides line up with TRBD1. This CDR3 has 14 residues. The ends lost 1 base at V and 8 bases at J; junction bases unmatched: 7. Germline V lookup: CDR1 MNHNS, CDR2 SASEGT.

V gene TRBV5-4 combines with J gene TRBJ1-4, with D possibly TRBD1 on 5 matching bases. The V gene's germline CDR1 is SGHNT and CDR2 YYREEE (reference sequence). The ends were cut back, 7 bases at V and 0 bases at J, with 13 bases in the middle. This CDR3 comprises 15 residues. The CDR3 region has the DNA TGTGCCAGCGCGTACGGGGGAACAACTAATGAAAAACTGTTTTTT. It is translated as CASAYGGTTNEKLFF.

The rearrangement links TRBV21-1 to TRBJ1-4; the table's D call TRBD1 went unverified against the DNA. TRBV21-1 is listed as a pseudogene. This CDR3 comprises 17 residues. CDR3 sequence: CASSKGTGGEIGEKLFF. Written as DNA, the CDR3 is TGTGCCAGCAGCAAAGGGACAGGGGGCGAAATTGGAGAAAAACTGTTTTTT.

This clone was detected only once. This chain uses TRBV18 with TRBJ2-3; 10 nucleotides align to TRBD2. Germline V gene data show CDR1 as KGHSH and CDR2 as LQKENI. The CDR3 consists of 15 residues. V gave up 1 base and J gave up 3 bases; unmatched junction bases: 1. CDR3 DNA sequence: TGTGCCAGCTCACCACGGACTAGCGGAACAGATACGCAGTATTTT. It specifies CASSPRTSGTDTQYF.

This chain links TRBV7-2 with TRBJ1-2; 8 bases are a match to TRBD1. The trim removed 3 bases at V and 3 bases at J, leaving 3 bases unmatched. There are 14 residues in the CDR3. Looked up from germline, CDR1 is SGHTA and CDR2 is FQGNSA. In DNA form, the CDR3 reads TGTGCCAGCAGCTTCCAGACAGGGGACTATGGCTACACCTTC. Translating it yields CASSFQTGDYGYTF.